Sequencing of this TCR beta chain was carried out in a study of blood T cell repertoires in COVID-19 (dated by TCRdb to the early 2020s). Context from the whole study: The collaborator samples originated in the United States, Italy and Spain and spanned the acute and convalescent phases of COVID-19. The material from the prospective study consisted of cDNA or gDNA derived from T cells, B-cell-depleted T cells, or PBMCs. The dataset comprised deeply sampled blood TCRbeta repertoires from subjects exposed to, actively infected with, or recovered from COVID-19. A freely available public database, intended as a resource for researchers studying the immune response to SARS-CoV-2, is where the repertoires were released. The samples were drawn from the first 160 participants of the ongoing ImmuneRACE study and from some 1,300 subjects provided by 6 global collaborators. Nearly every sample came with metadata listing a de-identified subject ID, COVID-19 status, age in years and sex. Where HLA class I and class II types were available, the types were taken from metadata supplied by the sample provider, not from assay-based typing.

Study-wide conclusions, independent of this receptor: The amount of clinical and demographic metadata varied by source and participant and was provided uncurated.

TCRbeta CDR3 regions were amplified from genomic DNA by means of the immunoSEQ Assay, a bias-controlled multiplex PCR. The study's processing was this. Nucleated cell counts per sample were estimated from amplification of reference gene primers within the assay. To quantify the absolute abundance of each unique TCRbeta CDR3 rearrangement, sequence reads were collapsed and filtered. For each sample, productive Simpson clonality was calculated as the square root of Simpson's diversity index across productive rearrangements. TCRdb provides this immuneACCESS table in a form limited to in-frame rearrangements. Some clones are lacking; in checked studies, under half of them reflect an unresolved V gene, and why the rest are absent is not known. Clonal size and the V and J genes are those of that table, whereas D and trimming came from the DNA. The sample table contains about 220,000 clones; only one count was recorded for about 85% of them. The ten largest clones capture roughly 0.69% of the sample.

The germline V gene specifies MNHEY as CDR1 and SVGEGT as CDR2. Cut back by 0 bases and 2 bases, the V and J ends lie 14 bases apart. Spanning cysteine to phenylalanine, the CDR3 consists of 16 amino acids. Only CDR3 DNA is held: 48 bases, read in frame from base 1. With respect to this clone: This clone's antigen is unknown. No much larger clonotype is one base removed from it; base qualities were not supplied.

Each collaborating institution followed its own protocols to collect whole blood in K2EDTA tubes. For TCRbeta analysis, collaborators shipped samples in one of three forms: frozen whole blood, isolated PBMCs, or DNA extracted from either of those sample types. The receptor was isolated from a man between 40 and 49 years old with acute or convalescent COVID-19. Rearrangement joined TRBV6-2 or TRBV6-3 to TRBJ2-7; the D gene is perhaps TRBD1, on 5 matching bases. The sample consisted of peripheral blood. The CDR3 region reads CASSYSTLGRAYEQYF. The nucleotides read TGTGCCAGCAGTTACTCGACCCTCGGCAGGGCCTACGAGCAGTACTTC.